Listed below are T cell receptor beta chains from one sample, sequenced in a study of shared clonotypes between healthy human individuals. The protocol was immunoSEQ multiplex PCR, while the TCRdb copy is restricted to in-frame clones and leaves out a portion. The table shows around 2.1 million clones, with 85% to 95% occurring only once. Sequencing was carried out using naive CD8+ T cells from PBMCs. The receptors derive from a man between 18 and 35 years old in good health. Some clones in this sample may be carry-over from other donors' samples. Each CDR3 is given with its conserved first and last residue. D genes are given only for firm matches. The listing skips clone size in some rows; elsewhere it reads once, few, many or a size class.

CDR3 length	clone size	V gene	J gene	D gene	CDR3 protein	CDR3 DNA
15	-	TRBV7-9	TRBJ2-5	TRBD1	CASTPVDRGRETQYF	TGTGCCAGCACCCCCGTCGACAGGGGGCGAGAGACCCAGTACTTC
15	-	TRBV28	TRBJ1-1	-	CAGRGGIGVATEAFF	TGTGCCGGACGGGGCGGGATTGGGGTTGCCACTGAAGCTTTCTTT
15	-	TRBV27	TRBJ1-5	TRBD1	CASSKGARANQPQHF	TGTGCCAGCAGTAAGGGGGCGAGAGCTAATCAGCCCCAGCATTTT
11	-	TRBV6-5	TRBJ2-5	-	CASIHRDTQYF	TGTGCCAGCATCCACCGGGACACCCAGTACTTC
14	-	TRBV5-6	TRBJ2-7	-	CASSLRWGPHEQYF	TGTGCCAGCAGCCTCCGGTGGGGGCCCCACGAGCAGTACTTC
14	-	TRBV4-3	TRBJ2-1	-	CASSQIESRNEQFF	TGCGCCAGCAGCCAAATAGAGTCGAGGAATGAGCAGTTCTTC
14	-	TRBV13	TRBJ1-2	TRBD1	CASSMRDRRYGYTF	TGTGCCAGCAGTATGCGGGACAGGAGATATGGCTACACCTTC
15	-	TRBV9	TRBJ2-6	-	CASSPWDAGANVLTF	TGTGCCAGCAGCCCATGGGATGCTGGGGCCAACGTCCTGACTTTC
13	-	TRBV27	TRBJ2-1	-	CASSQGSYNEQFF	TGTGCCAGCTCCCAGGGCTCCTACAATGAGCAGTTCTTC
16	-	TRBV5-6	TRBJ1-2	TRBD1	CASSLGTADLLYGYTF	TGTGCCAGCAGCCTAGGGACAGCAGACCTCCTCTATGGCTACACCTTC
17	once	TRBV4-1	TRBJ2-7	TRBD2	CASSSWTSGGPTYEQYF	TGCGCCAGCAGCTCCTGGACTAGCGGGGGCCCTACCTACGAGCAGTACTTC
17	once	TRBV4-3	TRBJ2-3	TRBD2	CASSQVGSGRRTDTQYF	TGCGCCAGCAGCCAAGTTGGCAGCGGGAGGCGGACAGATACGCAGTATTTT
16	-	TRBV27	TRBJ2-7	-	CASSLHRPEYPYEQYF	TGTGCCAGCAGTTTGCATCGACCGGAGTACCCTTACGAGCAGTACTTC
14	-	TRBV19	TRBJ2-2	-	CASSTLADTGELFF	TGTGCCAGTAGTACCTTAGCGGACACCGGGGAGCTGTTTTTT
13	-	TRBV6-5	TRBJ1-5	-	CASKQGSNQPQHF	TGTGCCAGCAAGCAGGGGAGCAATCAGCCCCAGCATTTT
14	-	TRBV7-8	TRBJ1-2	-	CASSPPGDHYGYTF	TGTGCCAGCAGCCCCCCGGGGGATCACTATGGCTACACCTTC
11	-	TRBV7-9	TRBJ2-1	-	CASSLLGEQFF	TGTGCCAGCAGCTTGCTGGGCGAGCAGTTCTTC
15	once	TRBV11-1	TRBJ2-2	-	CASSLRTANTGELFF	TGTGCCAGCAGCTTACGTACAGCGAACACCGGGGAGCTGTTTTTT
15	-	TRBV28	TRBJ2-7	TRBD1	CASSFVGQGAYEQYF	TGTGCCAGCAGTTTCGTAGGCCAGGGGGCCTACGAGCAGTACTTC
16	-	TRBV9	TRBJ1-4	-	CASSSRQGGNNEKLFF	TGTGCCAGCAGCTCCCGACAAGGCGGGAATAATGAAAAACTGTTTTTT
15	-	TRBV28	TRBJ2-1	TRBD2	CASSSASGSGDEQFF	TGTGCCAGCAGTTCTGCTAGCGGGAGTGGGGATGAGCAGTTCTTC
15	-	TRBV11-2	TRBJ1-2	TRBD1	CASSEPGQGDYGYTF	TGTGCCAGCAGCGAGCCGGGACAGGGGGACTATGGCTACACCTTC
12	-	TRBV6-6	TRBJ2-4	-	CASSPQVSDQYF	TGTGCCAGCAGCCCTCAAGTGTCAGATCAGTACTTC
15	-	TRBV19	TRBJ1-4	-	CASSILGGSDEKLFF	TGTGCCAGTAGTATACTGGGGGGCTCCGATGAAAAACTGTTTTTT
13	-	TRBV29-1	TRBJ1-6	-	CSVLDGGNSPLHF	TGCAGCGTCCTGGACGGTGGTAATTCACCCCTCCACTTT
15	once	TRBV9	TRBJ1-6	TRBD1	CASSATGERNSPLHF	TGTGCCAGCAGTGCCACAGGGGAGAGGAATTCACCCCTCCACTTT
14	-	TRBV7-9	TRBJ2-3	-	CASSLAQGSDTQYF	TGTGCCAGCAGCTTAGCACAGGGCTCAGATACGCAGTATTTT
15	-	TRBV14	TRBJ2-3	-	CASSLEAQDTDTQYF	TGTGCCAGCAGCCTAGAAGCACAGGACACAGATACGCAGTATTTT
11	-	TRBV30	TRBJ2-7	-	CAWTIGYEQYF	TGTGCCTGGACGATTGGATACGAGCAGTACTTC
15	-	TRBV28	TRBJ1-1	-	CASSLSRAGAVEAFF	TGTGCCAGCAGTTTAAGTCGGGCAGGGGCTGTAGAAGCTTTCTTT
15	-	TRBV4-1	TRBJ1-2	-	CASSPGAWGAGGYTF	TGCGCCAGCAGCCCGGGCGCTTGGGGGGCGGGTGGCTACACCTTC
15	-	TRBV5-6	TRBJ2-7	-	CASSLGGGGTYEQYF	TGTGCCAGCAGCTTGGGTGGCGGGGGCACCTACGAGCAGTACTTC
13	-	TRBV28	TRBJ1-5	-	CASSWAGNQPQHF	TGTGCCAGCAGTTGGGCAGGAAATCAGCCCCAGCATTTT
15	-	TRBV19	TRBJ1-5	-	CASSIVGTSNQPQHF	TGTGCCAGTAGTATAGTGGGGACTAGCAATCAGCCCCAGCATTTT
15	-	TRBV5-6	TRBJ1-1	TRBD1	CASSLGTGGGTEAFF	TGTGCCAGCAGCCTAGGGACAGGGGGGGGCACTGAAGCTTTCTTT
14	-	TRBV29-1	TRBJ2-1	TRBD2	CSAVGSGLDNEQFF	TGCAGCGCAGTGGGGAGCGGACTAGACAATGAGCAGTTCTTC
17	-	TRBV28	TRBJ1-2	-	CASSLQLPQGLAGGYTF	TGTGCCAGCAGTTTGCAGCTCCCACAGGGACTGGCGGGTGGCTACACCTTC
18	once	TRBV12-5	TRBJ2-7	-	CASGSPPALASLVYEQYF	TGTGCTAGTGGTTCGCCACCGGCCTTGGCCAGCCTTGTTTACGAGCAGTACTTC
11	few	TRBV7-8	TRBJ2-1	-	CASSLGHEQFF	TGTGCCAGCAGCTTAGGCCATGAGCAGTTCTTC